This entry concerns a single T cell receptor (beta chain). Its antigen is currently unknown. The sample holds other DNA sequences that translate to the same CDR3. The sample originates from a study of shared clonotypes between healthy human individuals. V lost 4 bases to trimming and J lost 0 bases; unmatched junction nucleotides: 4. This CDR3 spans 15 amino acids. CDR1 SGHRS and CDR2 YFSETQ come from the germline V gene. Adult Caucasians living in Nashville, Tennessee made up all of the donors. Sequencing used immunoSEQ multiplex PCR; TCRdb keeps in-frame clones, though not all of them. The sample includes roughly 2 million clones, approximately 94% of them seen just once. General observations from the study: Some naive CD4 clonotypes, approximately 4.5%, turned up in common across a few donors.

Source material: naive CD4+ T cells sorted from blood. As to subset: CD45RA+ positively selected. The V and J genes are TRBV5-1 and TRBJ2-1; 7 bases align to TRBD2. This TCR was recovered from a man aged 18 to 35 in good health. CDR3 amino acids: CASSPGGGSYNEQFF. The CDR3 nucleotides are TGCGCCAGCAGCCCTGGGGGGGGCTCCTACAATGAGCAGTTCTTC.